This TCR beta chain originates from a study of CD8+ T cells in alopecia areata. Study at large: Treatment of the treated patients consisted of oral tofacitinib, 5 to 10 mg twice daily. Percentage of affected scalp area was the basis on which treated patients' severity was scored.

On this clone: Its antigen is still unknown.

Findings of the study overall: Only one nonresponder was present, which leaves the link between baseline CD8+ expansion and response uncertain. Tofacitinib significantly brought down scalp clonality and expanded CD8+ clones among top 100.

Investigators isolated RNA and reverse transcribed it into cDNA to act as the sequencing template. Some clones are missing from TCRdb's copy, which holds only in-frame ones; the method was immunoSEQ multiplex PCR. The table records some 220,000 clones, about three fifths of them present only once. The treatment is: oral pan-JAK inhibitor, 5-10 mg twice daily. V was trimmed by 0 bases and J by 2 bases, leaving 11 bases between them. Germline V CDR1 and CDR2: GTSNPN, SVGIG (reference sequence). This CDR3 comprises 15 residues. The gene calls are TRBV30 and TRBJ1-5; D is uncertain. Sequencing used CD4+ T cells sorted from blood, obtained at week 4, from a patient treated with tofacitinib. This sequence originates from a human donor with alopecia areata. The CDR3 DNA reads as TGTGCCTGGAGTGTAGGCGCTCGGGGCAATCAGCCCCAGCATTTT. Translation gives CAWSVGARGNQPQHF.